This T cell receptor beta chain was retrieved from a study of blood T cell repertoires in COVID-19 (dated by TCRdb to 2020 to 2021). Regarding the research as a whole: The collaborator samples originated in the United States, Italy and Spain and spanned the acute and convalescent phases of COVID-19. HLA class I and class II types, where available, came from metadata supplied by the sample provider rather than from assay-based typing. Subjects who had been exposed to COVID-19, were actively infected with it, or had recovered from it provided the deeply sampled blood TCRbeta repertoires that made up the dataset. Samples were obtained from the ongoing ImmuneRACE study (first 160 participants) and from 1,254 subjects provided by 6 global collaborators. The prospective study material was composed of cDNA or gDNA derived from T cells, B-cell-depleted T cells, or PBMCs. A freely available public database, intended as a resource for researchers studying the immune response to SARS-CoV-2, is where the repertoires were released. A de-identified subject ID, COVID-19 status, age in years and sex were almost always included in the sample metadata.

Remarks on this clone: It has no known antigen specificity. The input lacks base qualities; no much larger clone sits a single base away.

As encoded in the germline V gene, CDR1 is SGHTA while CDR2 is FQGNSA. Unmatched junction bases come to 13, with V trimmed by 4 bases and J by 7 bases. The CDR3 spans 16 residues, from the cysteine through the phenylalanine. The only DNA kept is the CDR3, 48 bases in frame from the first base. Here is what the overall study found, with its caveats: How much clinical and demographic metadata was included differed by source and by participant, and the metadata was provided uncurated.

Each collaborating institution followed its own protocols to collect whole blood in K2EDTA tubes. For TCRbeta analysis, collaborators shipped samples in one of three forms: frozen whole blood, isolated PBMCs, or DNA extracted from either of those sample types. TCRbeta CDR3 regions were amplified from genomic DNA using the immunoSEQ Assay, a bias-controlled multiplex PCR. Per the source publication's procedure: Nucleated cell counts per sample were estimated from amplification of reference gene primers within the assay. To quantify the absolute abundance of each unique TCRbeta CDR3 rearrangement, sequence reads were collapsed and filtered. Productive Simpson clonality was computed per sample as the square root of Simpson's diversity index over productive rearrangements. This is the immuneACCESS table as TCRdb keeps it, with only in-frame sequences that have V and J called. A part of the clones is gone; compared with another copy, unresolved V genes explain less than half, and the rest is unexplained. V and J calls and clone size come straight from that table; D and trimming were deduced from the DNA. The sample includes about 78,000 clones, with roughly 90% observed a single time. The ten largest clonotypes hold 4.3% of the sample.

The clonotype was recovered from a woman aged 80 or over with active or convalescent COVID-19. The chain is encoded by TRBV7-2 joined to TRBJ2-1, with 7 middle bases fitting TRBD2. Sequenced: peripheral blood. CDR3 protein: CASSSSWRERGNEQFF. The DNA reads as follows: TGTGCCAGCAGCTCTTCCTGGCGGGAGCGAGGAAATGAGCAGTTCTTC.